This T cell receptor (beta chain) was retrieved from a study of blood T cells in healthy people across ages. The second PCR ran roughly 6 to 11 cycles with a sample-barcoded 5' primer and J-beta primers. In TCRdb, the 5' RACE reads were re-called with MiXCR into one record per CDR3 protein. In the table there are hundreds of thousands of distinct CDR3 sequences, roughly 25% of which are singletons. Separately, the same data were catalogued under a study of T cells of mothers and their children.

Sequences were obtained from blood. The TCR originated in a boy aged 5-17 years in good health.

This chain's CDR3 is CASSLGLLGTDTQYF. The CDR3 bases are TGTGCCAGCAGCTTAGGCCTTCTAGGAACAGATACGCAGTATTTT. The chain uses TRBV13 and TRBJ2-3; D gene unclear. With 0 bases removed from V and 3 bases from J, the gap between germline ends came to 10 bases. CDR1 is PRHDT and CDR2 is FYEKMQ in the germline V gene (reference sequence). The CDR3 loop spans 15 amino acids. The full variable domain, its missing parts supplied by reference TRBV13 and TRBJ2-3, is AAGVIQSPRHLIKEKRETATLKCYPIPRHDTVYWYQQGPGQDPQFLISFYEKMQSDKGSIPDRFSAQQFSDYHSELNMSSLELGDSALYFCASSLGLLGTDTQYFGPGTRLTVL.